This entry features one TCR beta chain sequence. This sample stems from a study of blood T cell repertoires in COVID-19. The germline V gene encodes CDR1 SGHDT and CDR2 YYEEEE. Trimming took off 0 bases at V and 7 bases at J, with 11 bases between the two ends. The length of the CDR3 is 14 residues. Profiled with immunoSEQ multiplex PCR; TCRdb holds only in-frame clones, not every one. The sample consists of about 200,000 clones, roughly 85% of them appearing once. The V and J genes are TRBV5-6 and TRBJ1-5, with a possible D match to TRBD1 (5 bases). This TCR came from a middle-aged woman with acute COVID-19. The sample comprised PBMCs or T cells enriched from blood (not recorded which). DNA for the CDR3: TGTGCCAGCAGCTTGGGGCAGGGTGGACAGCCCCAGCATTTT. It translates to CASSLGQGGQPQHF. The variable domain in full, with the rest retrieved from reference TRBV5-6 and TRBJ1-5, is DAGVTQSPTHLIKTRGQQVTLRCSPKSGHDTVSWYQQALGQGPQFIFQYYEEEERQRGNFPDRFSGHQFPNYSSELNVNALLLGDSALYLCASSLGQGGQPQHFGDGTRLSIL.